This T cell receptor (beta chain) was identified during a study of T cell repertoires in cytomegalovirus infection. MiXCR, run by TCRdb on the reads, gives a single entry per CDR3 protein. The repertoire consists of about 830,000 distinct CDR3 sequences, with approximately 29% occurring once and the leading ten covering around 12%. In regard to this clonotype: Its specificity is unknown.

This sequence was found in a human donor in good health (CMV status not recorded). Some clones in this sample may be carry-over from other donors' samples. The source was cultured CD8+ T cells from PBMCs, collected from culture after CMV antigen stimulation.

The CDR3 spells CASSLERSGGETQYF. The CDR3 DNA is TGTGCCAGCAGCTTAGAAAGAAGTGGGGGAGAGACCCAGTACTTC. The V gene is TRBV13, the J gene TRBJ2-5; tentatively, D is TRBD1 or TRBD2 (5 bases each). This CDR3 has 15 residues. The V and J ends lost 1 base and 4 bases respectively, with 13 bases between them. Germline CDR1 and CDR2: PRHDT and FYEKMQ (reference sequence).